This T cell receptor (beta chain) was found in a study of blood T cell repertoires in COVID-19. As for the study in general: Collection of acute and convalescent COVID-19 samples took place in the United States, Italy and Spain. PBMCs, B-cell-depleted T cells, or T cells provided the cDNA or gDNA that made up the material.

The CDR3 is 15 amino acids. With V trimmed by 4 bases and J by 1 base, 5 bases remained unmatched. From germline, CDR1 is LGHDT and CDR2 YNNKEL (reference sequence). Original data processing: Scientists estimated how many nucleated cells there were by amplifying reference gene primers. Sequencing used immunoSEQ multiplex PCR; TCRdb keeps in-frame clones, though not all of them. V, J and clone size are those of that table, while D and trimming were read from the DNA. Altogether about 74,000 clones are present, around 88% being singletons, with the ten largest covering about 7%. The chain couples TRBV3-1 (or the pseudogene TRBV3-2) to TRBJ1-1; 8 positions match TRBD1. Source material: peripheral blood. The receptor comes from a woman at least 80 years old with acute or convalescent COVID-19. Here the CDR3 reads CASSRRTGRNTEAFF. The CDR3 DNA is TGTGCCAGCAGCCGAAGGACAGGGCGGAACACTGAAGCTTTCTTT.